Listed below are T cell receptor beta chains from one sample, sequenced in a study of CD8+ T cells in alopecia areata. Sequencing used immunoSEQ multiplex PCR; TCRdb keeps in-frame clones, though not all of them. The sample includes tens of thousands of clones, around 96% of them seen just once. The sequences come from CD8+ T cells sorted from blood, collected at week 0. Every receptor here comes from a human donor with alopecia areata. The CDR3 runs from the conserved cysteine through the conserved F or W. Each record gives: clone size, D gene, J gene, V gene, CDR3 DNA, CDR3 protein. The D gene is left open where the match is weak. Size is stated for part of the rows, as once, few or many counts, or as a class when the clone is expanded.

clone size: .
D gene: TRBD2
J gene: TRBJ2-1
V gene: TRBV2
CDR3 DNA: TGTGCCAGCACCCCCGGGACTAGCGGGTATTACAATGAGCAGTTCTTC
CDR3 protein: CASTPGTSGYYNEQFF

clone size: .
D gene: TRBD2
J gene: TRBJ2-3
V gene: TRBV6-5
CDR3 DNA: TGTGCCAGCAGTTACTCTGTCGGGGGGGCCGATACGCAGTATTTT
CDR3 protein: CASSYSVGGADTQYF

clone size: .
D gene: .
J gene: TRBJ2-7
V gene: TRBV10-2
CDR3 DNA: TGTGCCAGCAGCCCACGGGGCTACGAGCAGTACTTC
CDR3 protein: CASSPRGYEQYF

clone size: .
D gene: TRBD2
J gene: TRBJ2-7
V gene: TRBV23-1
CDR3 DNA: TGCGCCAGCAGTCAAGGAGCGGGGCTTACCTACGAGCAGTACTTC
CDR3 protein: CASSQGAGLTYEQYF

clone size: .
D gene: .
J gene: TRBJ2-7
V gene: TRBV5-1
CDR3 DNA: TGCGCCAGCAGCTTGACTTGGGGAACCGAGCAGTACTTC
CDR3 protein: CASSLTWGTEQYF

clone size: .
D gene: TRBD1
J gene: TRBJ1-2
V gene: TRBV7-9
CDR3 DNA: TGTGCCAGCAGCCTAACCGGGACAGAAGGAAACTATGGCTACACCTTC
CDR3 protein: CASSLTGTEGNYGYTF

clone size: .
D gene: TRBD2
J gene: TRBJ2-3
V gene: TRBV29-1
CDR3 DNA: TGCAGCGTTCTCCGACGGGGGGTCATAAGCGCAGATACGCAGTATTTT
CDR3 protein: CSVLRRGVISADTQYF

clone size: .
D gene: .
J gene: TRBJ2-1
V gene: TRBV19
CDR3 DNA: TGTGCCAGTAGTACCAAAGGGCCTACCAGGCCCAATGAGCAGTTCTTC
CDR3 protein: CASSTKGPTRPNEQFF

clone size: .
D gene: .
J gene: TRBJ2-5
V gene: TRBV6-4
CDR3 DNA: TGTGCCAGCGAATCGGAAGCCTCACCCGCGGAGACCCAGTACTTC
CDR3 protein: CASESEASPAETQYF

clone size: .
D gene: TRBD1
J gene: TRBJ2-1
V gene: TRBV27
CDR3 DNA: TGTGCCAGCAGTTTGCTTAAGGACAGGGGGCTGGGACAGTTCTTC
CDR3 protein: CASSLLKDRGLGQFF

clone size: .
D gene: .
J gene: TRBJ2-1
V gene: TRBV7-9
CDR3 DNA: TGTGCCAGCAGCTTTGAGGGGACCCACAATGAGCAGTTCTTC
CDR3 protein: CASSFEGTHNEQFF

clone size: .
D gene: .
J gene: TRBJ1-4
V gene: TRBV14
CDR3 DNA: TGTGCCAGCAGCCAAGGTGGCGAAAAACTGTTTTTT
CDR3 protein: CASSQGGEKLFF

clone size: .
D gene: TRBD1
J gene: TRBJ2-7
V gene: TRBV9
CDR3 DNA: TGTGCCAGCAGCGCCGTCCCGGGACAGGGGGCCAACGAGCAGTACTTC
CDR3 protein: CASSAVPGQGANEQYF

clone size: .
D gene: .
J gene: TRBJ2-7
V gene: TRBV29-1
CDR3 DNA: TGCAGCGTTGAAGTAACCCCCGACGAGCAGTACTTC
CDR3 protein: CSVEVTPDEQYF

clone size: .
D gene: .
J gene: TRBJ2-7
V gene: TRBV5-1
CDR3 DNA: TGCGCCAGCAGCTTGGGTAGGGACGAGCAGTACTTC
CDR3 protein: CASSLGRDEQYF

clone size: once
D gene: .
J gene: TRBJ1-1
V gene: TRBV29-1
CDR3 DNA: TGCAGCGTTGAATCAACAGACTCCCCTGAAGCTTTCTTT
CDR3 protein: CSVESTDSPEAFF

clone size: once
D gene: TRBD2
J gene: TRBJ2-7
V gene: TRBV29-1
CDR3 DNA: TGCAGCGTTGAAACTAGCGGGGGGATATACGAGCAGTACTTC
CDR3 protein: CSVETSGGIYEQYF

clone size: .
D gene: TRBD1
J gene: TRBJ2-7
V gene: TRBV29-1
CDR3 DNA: TGCAGCGTTGAAGGACAGGGGCTGGGTTCCTACGAGCAGTACTTC
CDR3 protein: CSVEGQGLGSYEQYF

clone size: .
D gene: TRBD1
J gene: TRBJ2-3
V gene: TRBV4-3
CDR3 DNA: TGCGCCAGCAGCCAACGGACAGGGGGATTCACAGATACGCAGTATTTT
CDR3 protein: CASSQRTGGFTDTQYF

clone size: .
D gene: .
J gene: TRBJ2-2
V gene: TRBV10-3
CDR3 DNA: TGTGCCATCAGTGAGTCGAGACCTACTAGCGGGGAGCTGTTTTTT
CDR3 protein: CAISESRPTSGELFF

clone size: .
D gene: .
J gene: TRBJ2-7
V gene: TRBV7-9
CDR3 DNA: TGTGCCAGCGGCCCCGTCGGAGAAACCTACGAGCAGTACTTC
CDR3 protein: CASGPVGETYEQYF

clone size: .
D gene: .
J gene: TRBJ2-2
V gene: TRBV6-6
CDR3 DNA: TGTGCCAGCAGTTACGTTGTTAGGGACACCGGGGAGCTGTTTTTT
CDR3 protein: CASSYVVRDTGELFF

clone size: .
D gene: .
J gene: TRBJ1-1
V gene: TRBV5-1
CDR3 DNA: TGCGCCAGCAGCTTGGGAGGGATTATGCCCACTGAAGCTTTCTTT
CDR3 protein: CASSLGGIMPTEAFF

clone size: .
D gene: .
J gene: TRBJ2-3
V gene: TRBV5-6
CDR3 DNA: TGTGCCAGCAGCATGGCGTCTCAGGGGAGTACAGATACGCAGTATTTT
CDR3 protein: CASSMASQGSTDTQYF

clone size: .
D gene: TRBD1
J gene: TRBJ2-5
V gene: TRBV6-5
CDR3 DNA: TGTGCCAGCAGTTACTCCGGGACAGAAGAGACCCAGTACTTC
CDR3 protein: CASSYSGTEETQYF

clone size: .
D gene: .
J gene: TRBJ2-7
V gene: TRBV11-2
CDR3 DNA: TGTGCCAGCAGCAAATACAGGGAGGAAGGCGAGCAGTACTTC
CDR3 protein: CASSKYREEGEQYF

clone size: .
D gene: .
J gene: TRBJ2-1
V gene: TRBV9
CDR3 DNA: TGTGCCAGCAACTCAGGAGGGGTTGGAGAGCAGTTCTTC
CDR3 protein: CASNSGGVGEQFF

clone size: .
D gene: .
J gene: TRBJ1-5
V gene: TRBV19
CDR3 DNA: TGTGCCAGTAACATAGGTCCGGGCTCGAATCAGCCCCAGCATTTT
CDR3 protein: CASNIGPGSNQPQHF

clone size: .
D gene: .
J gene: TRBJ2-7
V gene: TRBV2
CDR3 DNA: TGTGCCAGCAGTGAAGGGGGCAGGGGCGCATCCTACGAGCAGTACTTC
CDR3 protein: CASSEGGRGASYEQYF

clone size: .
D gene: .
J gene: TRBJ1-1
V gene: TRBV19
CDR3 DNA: TGTGCCAGTAGTACTTCAACAGGGATAATTGAAGCTTTCTTT
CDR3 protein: CASSTSTGIIEAFF

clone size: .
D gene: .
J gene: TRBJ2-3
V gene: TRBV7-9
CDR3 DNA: TGTGCCAGCAGCTTAGTTACGTCGGATACGCAGTATTTT
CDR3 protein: CASSLVTSDTQYF

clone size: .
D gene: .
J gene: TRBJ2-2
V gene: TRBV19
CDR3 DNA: TGTGCCAGTAGTATAGTGACCGGCGCCGGGGAGCTGTTTTTT
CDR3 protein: CASSIVTGAGELFF

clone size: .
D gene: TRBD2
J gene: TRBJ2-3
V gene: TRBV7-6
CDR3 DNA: TGTGCCAGCAGCTGGGAGCGGGGAAGCACAGATACGCAGTATTTT
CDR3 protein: CASSWERGSTDTQYF

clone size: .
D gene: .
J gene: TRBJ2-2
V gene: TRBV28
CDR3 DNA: TGTGCCAGCAGTATCGCACCGGGACATTCAATTCTGTTTTTT
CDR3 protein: CASSIAPGHSILFF

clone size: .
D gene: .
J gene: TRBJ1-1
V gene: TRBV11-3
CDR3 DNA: TGTGCCAGCACCGACGGTGGCCAAGCTTTCTTT
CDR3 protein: CASTDGGQAFF

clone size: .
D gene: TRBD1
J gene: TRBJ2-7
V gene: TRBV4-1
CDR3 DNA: TGCGCCAGCAGCCAAGTGGACAGGGAGACCTACGAGCAGTACTTC
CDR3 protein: CASSQVDRETYEQYF

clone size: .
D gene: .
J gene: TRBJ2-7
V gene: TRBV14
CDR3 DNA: TGTGCCAGCAGCTACGACAGCTCCTACGAGCAGTACTTC
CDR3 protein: CASSYDSSYEQYF

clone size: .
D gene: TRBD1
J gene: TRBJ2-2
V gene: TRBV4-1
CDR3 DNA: TGCGCCAGCAGCCAAAGACAGGGTACCGGGGAGCTGTTTTTT
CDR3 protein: CASSQRQGTGELFF

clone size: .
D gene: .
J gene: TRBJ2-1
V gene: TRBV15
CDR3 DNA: TGTGCCACCAGCAGAGATCCGGGGGCGCCCGGCAATGAGCAGTTCTTC
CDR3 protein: CATSRDPGAPGNEQFF

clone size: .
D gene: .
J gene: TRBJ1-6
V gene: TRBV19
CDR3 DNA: TGTGCCAGTAGTGTAACAGAGCCGAGCTCCTATAATTCACCCCTCCACTTT
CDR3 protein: CASSVTEPSSYNSPLHF

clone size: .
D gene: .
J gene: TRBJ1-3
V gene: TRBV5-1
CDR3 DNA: TGCGCCAGCAGCCCGCTACAGGGTTCGGAAAACACCATATATTTT
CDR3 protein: CASSPLQGSENTIYF

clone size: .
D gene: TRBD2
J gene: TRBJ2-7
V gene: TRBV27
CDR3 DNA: TGTGCCAGCAGTTTATTTTCTAGCGGGGGGACGGCACACGAGCAGTACTTC
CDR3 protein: CASSLFSSGGTAHEQYF

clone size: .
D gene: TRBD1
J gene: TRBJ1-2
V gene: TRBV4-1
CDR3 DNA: TGCGCCAGCAGCCACCAGGGGGCTGGCTATGGCTACACCTTC
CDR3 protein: CASSHQGAGYGYTF

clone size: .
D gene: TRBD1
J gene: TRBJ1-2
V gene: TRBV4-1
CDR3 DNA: TGCGCCAGCAGCCAACCGACAGGGGTAAGGGATGGCTACACCTTC
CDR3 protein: CASSQPTGVRDGYTF

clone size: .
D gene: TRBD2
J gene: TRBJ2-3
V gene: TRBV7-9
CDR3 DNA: TGTGCCAGCAGCTCCCAGCGGGGCCCAGATACGCAGTATTTT
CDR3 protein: CASSSQRGPDTQYF

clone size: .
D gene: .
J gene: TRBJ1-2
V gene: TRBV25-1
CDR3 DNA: TGTGCCAGCAGTGAATTTGGGGGCTACACCTTC
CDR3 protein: CASSEFGGYTF

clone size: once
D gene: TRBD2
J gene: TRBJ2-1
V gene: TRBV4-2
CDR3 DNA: TGTGCCAGCAGCCAACGGACTAGCGGGGGCCGCAGCTCCTACAATGAGCAGTTCTTC
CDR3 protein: CASSQRTSGGRSSYNEQFF

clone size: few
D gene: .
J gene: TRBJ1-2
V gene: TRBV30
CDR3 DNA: TGTGCCTGGAGTGTGGAGTCCATCTATGGCTACACCTTC
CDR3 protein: CAWSVESIYGYTF

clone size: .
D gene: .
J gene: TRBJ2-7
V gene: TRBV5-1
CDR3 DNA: TGCGCCAGCAGCTTCAGAAGCAGGTCCTACGAGCAGTACTTC
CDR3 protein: CASSFRSRSYEQYF

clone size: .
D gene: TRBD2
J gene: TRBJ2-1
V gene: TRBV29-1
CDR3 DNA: TGCAGCGTTGAAGGCGCCGGACTAGATGGTTGGAATGAGCAGTTCTTC
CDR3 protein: CSVEGAGLDGWNEQFF

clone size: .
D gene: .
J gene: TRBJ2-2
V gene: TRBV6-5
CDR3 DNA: TGTGCCAGCAGAAGGTCTCTGGGGAGTACCGGGGAGCTGTTTTTT
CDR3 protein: CASRRSLGSTGELFF

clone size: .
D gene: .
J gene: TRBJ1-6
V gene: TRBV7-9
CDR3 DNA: TGTGCCAGCAGCACCACCCAAGGGGGGGATTCACCCCTCCACTTT
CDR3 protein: CASSTTQGGDSPLHF

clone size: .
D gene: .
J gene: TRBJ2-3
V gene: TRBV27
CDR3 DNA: TGTGCCAGCACCTCAGGGAGCACAGATACGCAGTATTTT
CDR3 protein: CASTSGSTDTQYF

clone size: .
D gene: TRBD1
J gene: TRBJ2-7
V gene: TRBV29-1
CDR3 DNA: TGCAGCGTATTGACTCAGGGGGCCGAGCAGTACTTC
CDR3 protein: CSVLTQGAEQYF

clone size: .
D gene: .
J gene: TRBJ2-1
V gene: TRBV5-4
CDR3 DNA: TGTGCCAGCAGCTTGGAGCACAGCCACAATGAGCAGTTCTTC
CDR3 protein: CASSLEHSHNEQFF

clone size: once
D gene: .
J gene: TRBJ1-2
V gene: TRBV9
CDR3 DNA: TGTGCCAGCAGCGTAGCATTTACTTCGACAGGCACGACAAACTATGGCTACACCTTC
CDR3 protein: CASSVAFTSTGTTNYGYTF

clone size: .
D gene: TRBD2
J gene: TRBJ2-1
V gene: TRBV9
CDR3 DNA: TGTGCCAGCAGCGTAGAGACTAGCGGGGGCGAGGAGCAGTTCTTC
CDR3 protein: CASSVETSGGEEQFF

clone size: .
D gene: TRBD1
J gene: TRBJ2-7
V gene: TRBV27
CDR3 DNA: TGTGCCAGCAGCCGAGGGACAGGGGAAGTCTACGAGCAGTACTTC
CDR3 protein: CASSRGTGEVYEQYF

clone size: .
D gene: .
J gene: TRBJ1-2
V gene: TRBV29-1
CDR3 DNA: TGCAGCGTCCGACGCGAATCCCCGTCCTATGGCTACACCTTC
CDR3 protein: CSVRRESPSYGYTF